This is a list of T cell receptor beta chains from one sample in a study of regulatory T cells in long-lasting Graves disease. TCRdb re-called the multiplex PCR reads with MiXCR, one entry per CDR3 protein. This table holds hundreds of thousands of distinct CDR3 sequences, 22% found once. This specimen consisted of peripheral blood mononuclear cells (PBMCs), obtained when the disease was refractory, from a patient treated with antithyroid drugs. The receptors here all came from a female donor with Graves disease. The CDR3 runs from the conserved cysteine through the conserved F or W. A D gene is named only where the DNA matches it firmly. The size entry is marked missing in some rows and otherwise reads once, few, many or a size class.

TRBJ1-2 | TRBV28 | TRBD1 | many | TGTGCCAGCAGTAAACAGGGGTATAGGTATGGCTACACCTTC | CASSKQGYRYGYTF
TRBJ2-1 | TRBV7-9 | TRBD2 | . | TGTGCCAGCAGCGCTAGCGGGAATGAGCAGTTCTTC | CASSASGNEQFF
TRBJ1-2 | TRBV9 | TRBD1 | few | TGTGCCAGCAGCGTAGGGGGCACAGGGGCTGGTGGCTACACCTTC | CASSVGGTGAGGYTF
TRBJ2-7 | TRBV30 | . | once | TGTGCCTGGAGTTCTGCCGACAGACCTTACGAGCAGTACTTC | CAWSSADRPYEQYF
TRBJ2-2 | TRBV4-3 | TRBD1 | . | TGCGCCAGCAGCCAAGGGGACAGGAACACCGGGGAGCTGTTTTTT | CASSQGDRNTGELFF
TRBJ2-7 | TRBV28 | . | many | TGTGCCAGCAGCCTCGGGGAGTACGAGCAGTACTTC | CASSLGEYEQYF
TRBJ1-4 | TRBV20-1 | . | many | TGCAGTGTCTACGGGGGCACTAATGAAAAACTGTTTTTT | CSVYGGTNEKLFF
TRBJ1-2 | TRBV10-3 | . | many | TGTGCCATCAGTGAGTCGAAGGCAGGGGCTAATGGCTACACCTTC | CAISESKAGANGYTF
TRBJ1-4 | TRBV30 | TRBD1 | few | TGTGCCTGGGGCTACCCGGGACAGACGAATGAAAAACTGTTTTTT | CAWGYPGQTNEKLFF
TRBJ2-5 | TRBV7-2 | . | . | TGTGCCAGCAGCTTAGGTTCGGAAGGATGGGAGACCCAGTACTTC | CASSLGSEGWETQYF
TRBJ1-5 | TRBV6-2/TRBV6-3 | . | few | TGTGCCAGCAGTTTCCTCGACAGTGATCAGCCCCAGCATTTT | CASSFLDSDQPQHF
TRBJ1-5 | TRBV29-1 | . | many | TGCAGCGTTGCCGGGACGGATATCAATCAGCCCCAGCATTTT | CSVAGTDINQPQHF
TRBJ1-1 | TRBV19 | TRBD1 | many | TGTGCCAGTAGTGCGCTCCCCGGGACAGGGAACACTGAAGCTTTCTTT | CASSALPGTGNTEAFF
TRBJ1-4 | TRBV6-4 | . | few | TGTGCCAGCAGCCTTTTGGGACAACCAACTAATGAAAAACTGTTTTTT | CASSLLGQPTNEKLFF
TRBJ2-5 | TRBV7-2 | . | . | TGTGCCAGCAGCACAGGGACGGAGACCCAGTACTTC | CASSTGTETQYF
TRBJ1-1 | TRBV6-2/TRBV6-3 | . | many | TGTGCCAGCAGTTACCTCCTAGGGGGGGTTGAAGCTTTCTTT | CASSYLLGGVEAFF
TRBJ1-5 | TRBV20-1 | . | . | TGCAGTGCTAGAGTCGGGGGGGCTGGGCAGCCCCAGCATTTT | CSARVGGAGQPQHF
TRBJ1-4 | TRBV14 | . | . | TGTGCCAGCAGCCGGAGCATTAATGAAAAACTGTTTTTT | CASSRSINEKLFF
TRBJ1-1 | TRBV7-8 | . | many | TGTGCCAGCAGCTTATTCGTTAACACTGAAGCTTTCTTT | CASSLFVNTEAFF
TRBJ1-6 | TRBV20-1 | . | . | TGCAGTGCGTCGATAGGTCCGGGAGTGTCACCCCTCCACTTT | CSASIGPGVSPLHF
TRBJ1-1 | TRBV9 | . | few | TGTGCCAGCAGCGTAGGAGGGGAGAACACTGAAGCTTTCTTT | CASSVGGENTEAFF
TRBJ2-4 | TRBV19 | . | . | TGTGCCAGTAGTACCGTGACCGGGACGGTAGAAAACATTCAGTACTTC | CASSTVTGTVENIQYF
TRBJ2-7 | TRBV27 | . | many | TGTGCCAGCAGTTCGAGGGACAGGTTAAACGGGACTAGCTTC | CASSSRDRLNGTSF
TRBJ1-5 | TRBV6-1 | . | many | TGTGCCAGCAGTGGGAGCCTCGGGCAGCCCCAGCATTTT | CASSGSLGQPQHF
TRBJ1-1 | TRBV11-1 | . | many | TGTGCCAGCAGCTCTTCGTTGGGCACTGAAGCTTTCTTT | CASSSSLGTEAFF
TRBJ1-3 | TRBV12-3/TRBV12-4 | . | . | TGTGCCAGCAGTTTCAGAAGAGGAAACACCATATATTTT | CASSFRRGNTIYF
TRBJ2-4 | TRBV28 | . | many | TGTGCCAGCAGTTTACGAGGCCTCAAACGGGCCAAGGGAGTGTTAAACATTCAGTACTTC | CASSLRGLKRAKGVLNIQYF
TRBJ1-4 | TRBV30 | TRBD1 | once | TGTGCCTGCAAAAAGGACAGGATGATTGAAAAACTGTTTTTT | CACKKDRMIEKLFF
TRBJ1-5 | TRBV30 | TRBD1 | . | TGTGCCTCCCCGGGACAGGGCAAATATAGCAATCAGCCCCAGCATTTT | CASPGQGKYSNQPQHF
TRBJ2-2 | TRBV7-2 | TRBD2 | few | TGTGCCAGCAGCTTAGGGCTAGCGGGTGAGACCGGGGAGCTGTTTTTT | CASSLGLAGETGELFF
TRBJ2-5 | TRBV28 | . | many | TGTGCCAGCAACACTAGGAGAGTACAGTCCCAAGAGACCCAGTACTTC | CASNTRRVQSQETQYF
TRBJ1-2 | TRBV20-1 | . | many | TGCAGTGCAGGAGGGGAAGGCTACACCTTC | CSAGGEGYTF
TRBJ2-7 | TRBV12-3/TRBV12-4 | TRBD2 | many | TGTGCCAGCAGTCCGGGGACTGCGGGAGGGCGAGAATACGAGCAGTACTTC | CASSPGTAGGREYEQYF
TRBJ2-1 | TRBV12-3/TRBV12-4 | . | . | TGTGCCAGCAGTATCTTCACGAATGAGCAGTTCTTC | CASSIFTNEQFF
TRBJ2-1 | TRBV5-1 | TRBD2 | . | TGCGCCAGCAGGGGAACTAGCGGGAGAAATGAGCAGTTCTTC | CASRGTSGRNEQFF
TRBJ1-1 | TRBV28 | . | many | TGTGCCAGCAGTCTCCCCAGGGATGGTGCCACTGAAGCTTTCTTT | CASSLPRDGATEAFF
TRBJ2-6 | TRBV7-9 | . | . | TGTGCCAGCAGCTTAACGGGACATTCCTCTGGGGCCAACGTCCTGACTTTC | CASSLTGHSSGANVLTF
TRBJ1-2 | TRBV20-1 | . | few | TGCAGTGCCAGGACAGAAAACTATGGCTACACCTTC | CSARTENYGYTF
TRBJ1-1 | TRBV30 | . | few | TGTGCCTGGGGTGGCTGGCGGAACACTGAAGCTTTCTTT | CAWGGWRNTEAFF
TRBJ1-5 | TRBV28 | . | many | TGTGCCTGTAGAACGCACAATAGCAATCAGCCCCAGCATTTT | CACRTHNSNQPQHF
TRBJ2-5 | TRBV7-2 | . | many | TGTGCCAGCAGCTTAGATAGGGGTCGAGAGACCCAGTACTTC | CASSLDRGRETQYF
TRBJ2-7 | TRBV12-3/TRBV12-4 | . | many | TGTGCCAGCAGTTCTAGTGACGAGCAGTACTTC | CASSSSDEQYF
TRBJ2-7 | TRBV5-1 | . | few | TGCGCCAGCAGCTTGGGAAAAAGCTCCTACGAGCAGTACTTC | CASSLGKSSYEQYF
TRBJ2-7 | TRBV12-3/TRBV12-4 | . | many | TGTGCCAGCAGTTTGGGTGGCAGGGGTAGATACGAGCAGTACTTC | CASSLGGRGRYEQYF
TRBJ1-1 | TRBV29-1 | TRBD1 | few | TGCAGCTTTGGACAGGGTAACACTGAAGCTTTCTTT | CSFGQGNTEAFF
TRBJ1-2 | TRBV28 | . | many | TGTGCCAGCAGTCACCCCGGGGGCGACTATGGCTACACCTTC | CASSHPGGDYGYTF
TRBJ1-2 | TRBV2 | TRBD1 | many | TGTGCCAGCAGTGTCCGGACAGGGGGCGACTATGGCTACACCTTC | CASSVRTGGDYGYTF
TRBJ2-5 | TRBV12-3/TRBV12-4 | . | many | TGTGCCAGCAGTTTCGGCGGGCCCTCGGAGACCCAGTACTTC | CASSFGGPSETQYF
TRBJ1-1 | TRBV29-1 | TRBD1 | many | TGCAGCGTTGGAACAGGGGCGTCTGAAGCTTTCTTT | CSVGTGASEAFF
TRBJ1-1 | TRBV5-1 | . | . | TGCGCCAGCAGCTTGGATTTTGCTAACACTGAAGCTTTCTTT | CASSLDFANTEAFF
TRBJ2-3 | TRBV29-1 | . | few | TGCAGCGTTGAAGAGAATCAGGGATCAGATACGCAGTATTTT | CSVEENQGSDTQYF
TRBJ2-3 | TRBV11-2 | . | . | TGTGCCAGCAGCTTCAGGGGAATTTCCACAGATACGCAGTATTTT | CASSFRGISTDTQYF
TRBJ1-5 | TRBV6-5 | . | . | TGTGCCAGCAGTTACTCAAACGACTTAGGACAGCCCCAGCATTTT | CASSYSNDLGQPQHF
TRBJ2-5 | TRBV7-8 | . | many | TGTGCCAGCAGCTACTTTCTGGGCGGAAAAGAGACCCAGTACTTC | CASSYFLGGKETQYF
TRBJ2-7 | TRBV6-1 | TRBD1 | few | TGTGCCAGCAACAGGGGGCCCTCCTACGAGCAGTACTTC | CASNRGPSYEQYF
TRBJ2-7 | TRBV7-9 | . | many | TGTGCCAGCAGCTTGAGGCAGATAAGCTCCTACGAGCAGTACTTC | CASSLRQISSYEQYF
TRBJ1-2 | TRBV6-2/TRBV6-3 | . | many | TGTGCCAGCACCTGGACAGCACGGGATTACTATGGCTACACCTTC | CASTWTARDYYGYTF